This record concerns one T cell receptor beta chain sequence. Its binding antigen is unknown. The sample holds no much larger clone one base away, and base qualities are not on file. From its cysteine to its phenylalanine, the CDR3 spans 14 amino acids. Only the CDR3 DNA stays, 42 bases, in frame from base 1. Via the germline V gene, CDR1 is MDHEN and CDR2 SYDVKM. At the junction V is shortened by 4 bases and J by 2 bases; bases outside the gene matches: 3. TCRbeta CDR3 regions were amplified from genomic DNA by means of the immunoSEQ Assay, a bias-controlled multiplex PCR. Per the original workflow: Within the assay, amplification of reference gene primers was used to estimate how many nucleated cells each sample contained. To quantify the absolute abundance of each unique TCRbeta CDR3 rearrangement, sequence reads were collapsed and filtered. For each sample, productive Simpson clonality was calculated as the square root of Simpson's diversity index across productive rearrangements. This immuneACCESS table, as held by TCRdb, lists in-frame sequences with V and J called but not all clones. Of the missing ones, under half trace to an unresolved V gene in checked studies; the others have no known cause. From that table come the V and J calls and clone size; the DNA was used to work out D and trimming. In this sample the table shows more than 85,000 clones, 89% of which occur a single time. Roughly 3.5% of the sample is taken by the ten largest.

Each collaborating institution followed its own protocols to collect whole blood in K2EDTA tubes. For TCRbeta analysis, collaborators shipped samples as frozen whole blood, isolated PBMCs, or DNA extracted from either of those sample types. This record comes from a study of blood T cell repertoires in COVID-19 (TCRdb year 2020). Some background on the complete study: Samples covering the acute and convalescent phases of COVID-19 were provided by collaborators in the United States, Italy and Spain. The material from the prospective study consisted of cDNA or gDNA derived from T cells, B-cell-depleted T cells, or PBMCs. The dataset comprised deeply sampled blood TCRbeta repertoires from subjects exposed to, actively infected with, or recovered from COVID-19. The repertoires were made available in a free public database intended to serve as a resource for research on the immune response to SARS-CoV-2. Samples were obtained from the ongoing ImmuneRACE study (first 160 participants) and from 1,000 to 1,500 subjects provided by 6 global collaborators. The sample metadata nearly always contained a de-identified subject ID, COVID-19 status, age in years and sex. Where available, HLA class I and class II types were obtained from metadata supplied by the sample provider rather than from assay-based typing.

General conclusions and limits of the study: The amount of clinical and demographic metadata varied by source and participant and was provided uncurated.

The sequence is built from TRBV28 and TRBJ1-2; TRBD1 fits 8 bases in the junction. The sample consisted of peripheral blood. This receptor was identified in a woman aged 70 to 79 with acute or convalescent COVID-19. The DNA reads TGTGCCAGCAGTTCAGGGGGCGCCAACTATGGCTACACCTTC. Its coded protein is CASSSGGANYGYTF.